Sequencing of this T cell receptor (beta chain) was carried out in a study of cytomegalovirus exposure and HLA in healthy donors. Overall study results and limits: In a later analysis, CMV-associated beta chains were mostly HLA-associated, it appeared. Per a later analysis, HLA-associated TCR beta chains showed more clonal expansion than other, equally common TCR beta chains.

In the PCR, 60 Vbeta and 13 Jbeta primers were used. This table comes from immunoSEQ multiplex PCR, and its TCRdb copy is limited to in-frame clones, with some not included. Of around 300,000 clones listed, roughly 70% are singletons. This clone was detected only once. Its antigen remains unidentified. This receptor was obtained from a female donor in good health and CMV-seronegative. Sequenced material: PBMCs.

CDR3 residues: CASSPPGETQYF. The CDR3, as DNA: TGTGCCAGCTCACCTCCGGGAGAGACCCAGTACTTC. The chain joins TRBV18 to TRBJ2-5; D unclear. Germline CDR1 and CDR2: KGHSH and LQKENI. This CDR3 is built from 12 residues. V lost 3 bases and J 4 bases, leaving 6 bases between the germline ends.